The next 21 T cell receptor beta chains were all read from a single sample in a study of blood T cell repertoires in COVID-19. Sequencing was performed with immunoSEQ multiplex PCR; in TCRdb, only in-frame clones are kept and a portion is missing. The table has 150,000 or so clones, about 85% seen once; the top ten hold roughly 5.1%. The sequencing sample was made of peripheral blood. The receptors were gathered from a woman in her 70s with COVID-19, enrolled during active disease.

The CDR3 DNA sequence: TGTGCCAGCAGCTCGCGGACATTCGTGGCTAACTATGGCTACACCTTC. Its translation is CASSSRTFVANYGYTF. V is TRBV7-2 and J is TRBJ1-2; perhaps TRBD1 as D (5 bases). CDR1 is SGHTA, CDR2 FQGNSA, per germline. The ends were cut back, 4 bases at V and 0 bases at J, with 15 bases in the middle. The CDR3 totals 16 residues.

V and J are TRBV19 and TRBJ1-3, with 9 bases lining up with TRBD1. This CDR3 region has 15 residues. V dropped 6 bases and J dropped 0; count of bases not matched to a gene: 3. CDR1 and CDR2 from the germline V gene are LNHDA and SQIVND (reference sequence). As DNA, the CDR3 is TGTGCCAGTAGGCCGGGACAGGGCTCTGGAAACACCATATATTTT. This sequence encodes CASRPGQGSGNTIYF.

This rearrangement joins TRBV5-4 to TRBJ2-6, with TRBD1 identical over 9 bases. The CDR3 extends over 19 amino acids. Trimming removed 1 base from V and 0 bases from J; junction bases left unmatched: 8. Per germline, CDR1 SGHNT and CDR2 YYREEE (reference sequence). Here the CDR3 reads CASSLSTGGGSSGANVLTF. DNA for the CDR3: TGTGCCAGCAGCTTGTCAACAGGGGGCGGATCCTCTGGGGCCAACGTCCTGACTTTC.

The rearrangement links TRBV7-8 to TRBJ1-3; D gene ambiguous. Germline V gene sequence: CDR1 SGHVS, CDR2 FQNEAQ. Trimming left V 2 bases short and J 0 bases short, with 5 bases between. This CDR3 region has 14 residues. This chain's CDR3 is CASSLPVSGNTIYF. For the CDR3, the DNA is TGTGCCAGCAGCTTACCGGTCTCTGGAAACACCATATATTTT.

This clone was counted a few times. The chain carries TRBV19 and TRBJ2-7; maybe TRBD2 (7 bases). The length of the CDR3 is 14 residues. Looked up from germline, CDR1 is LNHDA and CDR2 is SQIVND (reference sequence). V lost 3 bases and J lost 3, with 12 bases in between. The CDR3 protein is CASSMGGGLYEQYF. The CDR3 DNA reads TGTGCCAGTAGTATGGGAGGGGGACTCTACGAGCAGTACTTC.

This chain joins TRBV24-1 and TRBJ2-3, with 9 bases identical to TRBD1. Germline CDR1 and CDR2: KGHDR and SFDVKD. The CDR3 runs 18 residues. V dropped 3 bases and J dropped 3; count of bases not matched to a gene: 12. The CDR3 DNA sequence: TGTGCCACCAGTGATCTGACAGGGGGGATTGGGTCAACAGATACGCAGTATTTT. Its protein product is CATSDLTGGIGSTDTQYF.

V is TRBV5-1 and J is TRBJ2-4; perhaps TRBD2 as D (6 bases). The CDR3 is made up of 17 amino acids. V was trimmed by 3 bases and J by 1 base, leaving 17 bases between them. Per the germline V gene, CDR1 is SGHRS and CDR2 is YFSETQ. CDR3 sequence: CASSWGLPGVAKNIQYF. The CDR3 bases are TGCGCCAGCAGCTGGGGACTGCCGGGGGTGGCCAAAAACATTCAGTACTTC.

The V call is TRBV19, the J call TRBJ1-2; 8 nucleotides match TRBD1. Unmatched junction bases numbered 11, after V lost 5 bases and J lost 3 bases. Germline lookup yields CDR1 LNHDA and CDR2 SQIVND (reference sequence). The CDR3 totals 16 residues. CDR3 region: CASSHTGETGDYGYTF. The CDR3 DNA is TGTGCCAGTAGTCATACCGGTGAGACAGGGGACTATGGCTACACCTTC.

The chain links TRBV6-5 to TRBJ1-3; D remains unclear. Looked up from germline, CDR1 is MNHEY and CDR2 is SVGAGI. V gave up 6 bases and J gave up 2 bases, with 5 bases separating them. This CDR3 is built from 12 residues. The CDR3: CASRAPGNTIYF. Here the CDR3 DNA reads TGTGCCAGCAGGGCTCCTGGAAACACCATATATTTT.

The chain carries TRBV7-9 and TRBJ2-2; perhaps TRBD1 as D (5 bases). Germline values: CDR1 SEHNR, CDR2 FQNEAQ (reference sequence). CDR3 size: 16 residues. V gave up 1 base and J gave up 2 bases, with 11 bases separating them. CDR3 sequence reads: CASSLVGQENTGELFF. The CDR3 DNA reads TGTGCCAGCAGCTTAGTGGGGCAGGAAAACACCGGGGAGCTGTTTTTT.

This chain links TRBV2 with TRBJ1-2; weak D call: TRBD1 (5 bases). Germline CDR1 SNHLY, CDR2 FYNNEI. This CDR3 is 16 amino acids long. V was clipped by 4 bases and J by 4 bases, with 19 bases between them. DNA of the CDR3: TGTGCCAGCAGTGGTTTGGTAGTACAGGCCCCCTATGGCTACACCTTC. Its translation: CASSGLVVQAPYGYTF.

The CDR3 region is CASSLTGGTGELFF. The CDR3 nucleotides read TGTGCCAGCAGCTTGACAGGGGGCACCGGGGAGCTGTTTTTT. The chain combines TRBV6-5 with TRBJ2-2, with 9 bases fitting TRBD1. Germline-derived CDR1 and CDR2 are MNHEY and SVGAGI. This CDR3 is 14 amino acids long. J was trimmed by 4 bases and V by 6 bases; bases with no gene match: 3.

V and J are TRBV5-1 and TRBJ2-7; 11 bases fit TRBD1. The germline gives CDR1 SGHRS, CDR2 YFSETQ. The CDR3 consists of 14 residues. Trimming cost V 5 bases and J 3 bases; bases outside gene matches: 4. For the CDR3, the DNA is TGCGCCAGCAGACCCGGGACAGGGGGCTACGAGCAGTACTTC. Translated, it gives CASRPGTGGYEQYF.

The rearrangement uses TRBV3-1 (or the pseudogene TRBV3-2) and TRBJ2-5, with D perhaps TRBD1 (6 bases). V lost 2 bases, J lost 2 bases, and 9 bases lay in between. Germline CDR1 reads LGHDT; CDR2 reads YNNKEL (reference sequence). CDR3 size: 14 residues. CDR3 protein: CASSQKRGQETQYF. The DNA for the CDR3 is TGTGCCAGCAGCCAAAAGAGGGGGCAAGAGACCCAGTACTTC.

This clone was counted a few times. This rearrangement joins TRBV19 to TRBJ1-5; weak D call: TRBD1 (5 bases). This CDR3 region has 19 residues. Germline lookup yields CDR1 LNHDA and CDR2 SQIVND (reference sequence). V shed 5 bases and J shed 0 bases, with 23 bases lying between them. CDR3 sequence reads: CASSPPSRASSISNQPQHF. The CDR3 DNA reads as TGTGCCAGTAGTCCACCCTCCAGGGCCAGCAGCATTAGCAATCAGCCCCAGCATTTT. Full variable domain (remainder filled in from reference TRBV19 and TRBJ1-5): DGGITQSPKYLFRKEGQNVTLSCEQNLNHDAMYWYRQDPGQGLRLIYYSQIVNDFQKGDIAEGYSVSREKKESFPLTVTSAQKNPTAFYLCASSPPSRASSISNQPQHFGDGTRLSIL.

This CDR3 reads CASSHGTERFADTQYF. CDR3 coding DNA: TGTGCCAGCAGCCACGGGACAGAGAGATTCGCAGATACGCAGTATTTT. The chain couples TRBV7-3 to TRBJ2-3; TRBD1 matches 7 bases. With V trimmed by 5 bases and J by 4 bases, 12 bases remained unmatched. The CDR3 covers 16 residues. Per germline, CDR1 SGHTA and CDR2 FQGTGA.

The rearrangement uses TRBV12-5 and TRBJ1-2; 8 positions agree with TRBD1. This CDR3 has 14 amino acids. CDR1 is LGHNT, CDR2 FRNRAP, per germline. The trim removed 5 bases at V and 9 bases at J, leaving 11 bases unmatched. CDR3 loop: CASGPQDREESYTF. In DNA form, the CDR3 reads TGTGCTAGTGGTCCGCAGGACAGGGAGGAAAGCTACACCTTC.

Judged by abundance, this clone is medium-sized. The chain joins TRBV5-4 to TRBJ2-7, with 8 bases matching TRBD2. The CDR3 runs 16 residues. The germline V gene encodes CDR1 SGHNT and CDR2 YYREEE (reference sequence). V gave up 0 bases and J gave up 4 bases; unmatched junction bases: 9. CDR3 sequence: CASSLGAGAGGYEQYF. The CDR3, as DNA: TGTGCCAGCAGCTTGGGAGCGGGGGCCGGTGGGTACGAGCAGTACTTC.

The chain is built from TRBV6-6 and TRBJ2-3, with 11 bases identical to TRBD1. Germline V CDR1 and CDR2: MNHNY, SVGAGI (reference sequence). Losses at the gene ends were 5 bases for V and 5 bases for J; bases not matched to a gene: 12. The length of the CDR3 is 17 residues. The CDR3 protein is CASSPARGQGGKDTQYF. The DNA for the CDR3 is TGTGCCAGCAGTCCTGCTAGGGGACAGGGGGGCAAAGATACGCAGTATTTT.

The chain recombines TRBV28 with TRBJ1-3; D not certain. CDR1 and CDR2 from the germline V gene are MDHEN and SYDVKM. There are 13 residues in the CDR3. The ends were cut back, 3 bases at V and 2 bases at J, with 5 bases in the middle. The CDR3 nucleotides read TGTGCCAGCAGTTTGGCGGCTGGAAACACCATATATTTT. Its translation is CASSLAAGNTIYF.

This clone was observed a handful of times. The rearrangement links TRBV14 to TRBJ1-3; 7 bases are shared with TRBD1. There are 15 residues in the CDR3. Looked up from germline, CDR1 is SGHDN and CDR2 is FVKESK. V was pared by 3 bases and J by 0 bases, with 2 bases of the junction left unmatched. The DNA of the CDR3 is TGTGCCAGCAGCCAGACAGGGTACTCTGGAAACACCATATATTTT. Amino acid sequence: CASSQTGYSGNTIYF.